The next 22 T cell receptor beta chains were all read from a single sample in a study of blood T cells in healthy people across ages. A second PCR of roughly 6 to 12 cycles used a sample-barcoded 5' primer and a J-beta primer mix. TCRdb called the 5' RACE reads again in MiXCR, with one record for every CDR3 protein. The table includes 550,000 to 700,000 distinct CDR3 sequences, approximately 27% detected once. The specimen was blood. The receptors were gathered from a woman between 70 and 85 years old in good health.

This sequence joins TRBV20-1 and TRBJ2-5; D perhaps matches TRBD2 (5 bases). The tail of the sequence fits TRBJ2-1 better, so the J call may be wrong. This CDR3 contains 12 residues. Germline CDR1 reads DFQATT; CDR2 reads SNEGSKA (reference sequence). The CDR3 reads CSAPFTSNEQFF. DNA of the CDR3: TGCAGTGCTCCCTTTACTAGCAATGAGCAGTTCTTC.

The V gene is TRBV13, the J gene TRBJ2-1; 10 bases align to TRBD2. J was trimmed by 11 bases and V by 2 bases; bases with no gene match: 12. The CDR3 has 16 amino acids. CDR1 PRHDT and CDR2 FYEKMQ come from the germline V gene (reference sequence). DNA for the CDR3: TGTGCCAGCAGCTTAAAGCGGGGGGGAGCCCTAAGGCAGCAGTTCTTC. Translation gives CASSLKRGGALRQQFF.

The V call is TRBV5-1, the J call TRBJ2-5; D call uncertain. The germline gives CDR1 SGHRS, CDR2 YFSETQ. CDR3 length: 12 amino acids. V was clipped by 1 base and J by 9 bases, with 10 bases between them. CDR3 sequence (DNA): TGCGCCAGCAGCTTGAGCGATCGACCCCAGTACTTC. Its translation is CASSLSDRPQYF.

V gene TRBV9 combines with J gene TRBJ1-1; D remains ambiguous. V lost 3 bases and J 5 bases, leaving 14 bases between the germline ends. The CDR3 extends over 14 amino acids. The V gene's germline CDR1 is SGDLS and CDR2 YYNGEE. CDR3 amino acids: CASSAADARTEAFF. CDR3 nucleotide sequence: TGTGCCAGCAGCGCCGCAGACGCCAGGACTGAAGCTTTCTTT.

This clonotype was found a few times. The chain employs TRBV10-3 and TRBJ1-4; a possible D gene is TRBD1 (5 bases). The CDR3 extends over 15 amino acids. The germline V gene has CDR1 ENHRY and CDR2 SYGVKD. V lost 6 bases and J lost 0, with 11 bases in between. The CDR3 spells CAISSGPTTNEKLFF. The CDR3 DNA follows: TGTGCCATCAGCTCAGGGCCAACAACTAATGAAAAACTGTTTTTT.

The gene calls are TRBV5-1 and TRBJ1-6; D not resolved. This CDR3 is built from 13 residues. The V end was cut by 4 bases, the J end by 8 bases, with 10 bases between. Per germline, CDR1 SGHRS and CDR2 YFSETQ. DNA for the CDR3: TGCGCCAGCAGCCCGAACAAGGATTCACCCCTCCACTTT. Translating it yields CASSPNKDSPLHF.

This clonotype was seen only a few times. The rearrangement uses TRBV20-1 and TRBJ1-1, with a weak D call TRBD1 (6 bases). CDR1 is DFQATT and CDR2 is SNEGSKA in the germline V gene (reference sequence). This CDR3 is 14 amino acids long. Trimming shortened V by 8 bases and J by 2 bases, and 18 bases separated the two germline ends. The CDR3 here is CSTSSDRVNTEAFF. The CDR3 DNA follows: TGCAGTACCTCCTCGGACAGAGTCAACACTGAAGCTTTCTTT.

This clonotype was seen a few times. V usage is TRBV3-1 and J usage is TRBJ1-1; weak D call: TRBD1 (5 bases). The CDR3 is 14 amino acids. The V gene's germline CDR1 is LGHDT and CDR2 YNNKEL (reference sequence). Trimming cost V 1 base and J 5 bases, with 11 bases left between them. The CDR3 loop is CASSQVRGETEAFF. In nucleotides, the CDR3 is TGTGCCAGCAGCCAAGTAAGAGGGGAAACTGAAGCTTTCTTT.

As to this clonotype: The junction departs from germline at one end; a sequencing error may be responsible. This chain links TRBV20-1 with TRBJ2-4, with 9 nucleotides matching TRBD2. Germline V gives CDR1 DFQATT, CDR2 SNEGSKA (reference sequence). The CDR3 sequence is 18 residues long. The CDR3 here is CSASASVAGVGLRNIQYF. For the CDR3, the DNA is TGCAGTGCTAGTGCCTCTGTAGCGGGAGTGGGATTGAGGAACATCCAGTACTTC.

This chain connects TRBV20-1 to TRBJ1-6; D might be TRBD1 (5 bases). V lost 3 bases, J lost 0 bases, and 9 bases lay in between. The CDR3 has 15 amino acids. Germline CDR1 reads DFQATT; CDR2 reads SNEGSKA (reference sequence). CDR3 in amino acids: CSASRGASYNSPLHF. CDR3 in DNA: TGCAGTGCTAGTAGGGGCGCCTCCTATAATTCACCCCTCCACTTT.

The rearrangement joins TRBV20-1 to TRBJ2-1; 7 nucleotides agree with TRBD2. The CDR3 has 15 amino acids. Germline CDR1 is DFQATT and CDR2 is SNEGSKA (reference sequence). J lost 7 bases, V lost 6 bases, and 15 bases had no gene match. CDR3 sequence: CSAGGLAVGGNEQFF. CDR3 nucleotide sequence: TGCAGTGCAGGCGGGCTAGCGGTGGGGGGGAATGAGCAGTTCTTC.

The chain couples TRBV9 to TRBJ1-5; 8 bases are a match to TRBD1. The CDR3 covers 17 residues. The J segment lost 0 bases and the V segment lost 4 bases, leaving 9 bases of the junction unmatched. From germline, CDR1 is SGDLS and CDR2 YYNGEE. The CDR3, as DNA: TGTGCCAGCAGCCCTCAGGGGGCCTCTTATAGCAATCAGCCCCAGCATTTT. Translation: CASSPQGASYSNQPQHF. Variable domain in full (rest from reference TRBV9 and TRBJ1-5): DSGVTQTPKHLITATGQRVTLRCSPRSGDLSVYWYQQSLDQGLQFLIQYYNGEERAKGNILERFSAQQFPDLHSELNLSSLELGDSALYFCASSPQGASYSNQPQHFGDGTRLSIL.

This clonotype has a handful of counts. A much bigger clone sits one base away, suggesting this may be a read error. The chain carries TRBV25-1 and TRBJ1-2; the D gene is possibly TRBD1 (5 bases). CDR1 and CDR2 from the germline V gene are MGHDK and SYGVNS. CDR3 length equals 16 residues. The V end was cut by 1 base, the J end by 8 bases, with 20 bases between. The CDR3 is CASSEFAGHLVHGYTF. In DNA form, the CDR3 reads TGTGCCAGCAGTGAATTTGCTGGACATCTGGTTCACGGCTACACCTTC.

This clonotype was recorded once. Sequence at one end of the junction differs from germline and may be a read error. CDR3 DNA: TGTGCCAGCAGGACTAGCGAGGGCACAGATGCGCAGTATTTT. Translating gives CASRTSEGTDAQYF. The rearrangement links TRBV12-3 or TRBV12-4 to TRBJ2-3; 8 positions agree with TRBD2. The CDR3 runs to 14 residues.

V and J are TRBV10-3 and TRBJ1-6, with 9 bases identical to TRBD1. This CDR3 has 16 amino acids. Germline assignment: CDR1 ENHRY and CDR2 SYGVKD. V shed 2 bases and J 9 bases; nucleotides not matched to a gene: 8. DNA of the CDR3: TGTGCCATCAGTGAGACACCGGGACAGGGAGGTTCACCCCTCCACTTT. This translates into CAISETPGQGGSPLHF.

This clonotype was seen only a few times. V is TRBV7-3 and J is TRBJ2-7; TRBD2 is a possible D gene (6 bases). The V end lost 2 bases, the J end lost 7 bases, and 15 bases lay between the germline ends. The CDR3 is 14 residues long. The germline CDR1 and CDR2 sequences are SGHTA and FQGTGA. CDR3 in DNA: TGTGCCAGCAGCTTAGGGTCGGGGGATCGGGAGCAGTACTTC. This encodes CASSLGSGDREQYF.

This chain joins TRBV5-1 and TRBJ2-5; 9 bases are a match to TRBD1. V lost 6 bases to trimming and J lost 5 bases; unmatched junction nucleotides: 5. Germline V CDR1 and CDR2: SGHRS, YFSETQ. The CDR3 is 13 amino acids. Written as DNA, the CDR3 is TGCGCCAGCACTTTGACAGGGGGGGAGACCCAGTACTTC. Its protein is CASTLTGGETQYF. The variable domain in full, completed from reference TRBV5-1 and TRBJ2-5, reads KAGVTQTPRYLIKTRGQQVTLSCSPISGHRSVSWYQQTPGQGLQFLFEYFSETQRNKGNFPGRFSGRQFSNSRSEMNVSTLELGDSALYLCASTLTGGETQYFGPGTRLLVL.

Regarding this clonotype: The conserved phenylalanine or tryptophan is not found at the CDR3 terminus, so this likely reflects a read error. The chain carries TRBV29-1 and TRBJ2-7, with 9 bases identical to TRBD2. Germline V lookup: CDR1 SQVTM, CDR2 ANQGSEA. The CDR3 length is 14 residues. Trimming took 4 bases from V and 1 from J; bases not matched to a gene: 5. CDR3 residues: CSVAWREGSYEQYS. DNA of the CDR3: TGCAGCGTTGCCTGGCGGGAGGGGTCCTACGAGCAGTACTCC.

The gene calls are TRBV10-3 and TRBJ1-2; the D is unclear. Deletions cut 3 bases from V and 6 bases from J, with 5 bases between. CDR1 ENHRY and CDR2 SYGVKD come from the germline V gene. This CDR3 contains 11 residues. In DNA form, the CDR3 reads TGTGCCATCAGTGAACCGGATGGCTACACCTTC. The encoded protein is CAISEPDGYTF.

In regard to this clonotype: Mismatch with germline at one junction end may stem from a read error. The V call is TRBV20-1, the J call TRBJ1-1; perhaps TRBD1 as D (6 bases). Looked up from germline, CDR1 is DFQATT and CDR2 is SNEGSKA (reference sequence). CDR3 length equals 17 residues. CDR3 nucleotide sequence: TGCAGTGCAAGAGGTTACAGGAGGGGGATCGTGAACACTGAAGCTTTCTTT. Protein: CSARGYRRGIVNTEAFF.

This chain uses TRBV5-5 with TRBJ1-1; D ambiguous. The CDR3 spans 11 residues. CDR1 and CDR2 (germline): SGHKS, YYEKEE (reference sequence). V lost 4 bases and J 3 bases, leaving 4 bases between the germline ends. The CDR3 is CASSGYTEAFF. The CDR3 DNA reads as TGTGCCAGCAGCGGATACACTGAAGCTTTCTTT.

V gene TRBV2 combines with J gene TRBJ2-7; 11 bases map to TRBD2. The V segment lost 3 bases and the J segment 6 bases; nucleotides outside the gene matches: 13. The CDR3 contains 17 residues. The V gene's germline CDR1 is SNHLY and CDR2 FYNNEI. CDR3 DNA: TGTGCCAGCAGTGACAGGGCTAGCGGGGGGACCCGTCGCGAGCAGTACGTC. Translated: CASSDRASGGTRREQYV.